This T cell receptor beta chain is from a study of cytomegalovirus exposure and HLA in healthy donors. The CDR3 is made up of 14 amino acids. CDR1 is SGHTA and CDR2 is FQGNSA in the germline V gene. The V end lost 1 base, the J end lost 10 bases, and 11 bases lay between the germline ends. Primers for the PCR totalled 60 Vbeta and 13 Jbeta. Assay used: immunoSEQ multiplex PCR; TCRdb lists only in-frame clones, some missing. The table lists over 90,000 clones, around 79% of them singletons, with roughly 15% in the top ten. The source of this sequence is a woman in her 70s in good health and CMV-seropositive. This chain connects TRBV7-2 to TRBJ1-6; D possibly corresponds to TRBD1 (5 bases). The specimen was PBMCs. CDR3 DNA sequence: TGTGCCAGCAGCTTAGTGACAGCTCAGTCACCCCTCCACTTT. It specifies CASSLVTAQSPLHF.